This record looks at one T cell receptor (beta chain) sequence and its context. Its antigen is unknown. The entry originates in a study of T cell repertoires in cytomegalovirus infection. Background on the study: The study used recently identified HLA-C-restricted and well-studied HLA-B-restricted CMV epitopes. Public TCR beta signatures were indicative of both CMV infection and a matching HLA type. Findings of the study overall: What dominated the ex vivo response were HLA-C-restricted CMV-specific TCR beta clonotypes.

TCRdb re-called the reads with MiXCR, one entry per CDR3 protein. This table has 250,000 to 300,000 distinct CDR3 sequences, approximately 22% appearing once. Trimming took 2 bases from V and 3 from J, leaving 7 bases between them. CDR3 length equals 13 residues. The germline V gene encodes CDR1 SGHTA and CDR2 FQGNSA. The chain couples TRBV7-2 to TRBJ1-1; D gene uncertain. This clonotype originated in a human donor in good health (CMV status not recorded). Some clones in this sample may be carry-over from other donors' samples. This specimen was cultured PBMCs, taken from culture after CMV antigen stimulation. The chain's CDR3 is CASSLMLYTEAFF. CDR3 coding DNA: TGTGCCAGCAGCTTAATGTTGTACACTGAAGCTTTCTTT. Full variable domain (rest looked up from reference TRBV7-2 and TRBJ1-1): GAGVSQSPSNKVTEKGKDVELRCDPISGHTALYWYRQSLGQGLEFLIYFQGNSAPDKSGLPSDRFSAERTGGSVSTLTIQRTQQEDSAVYLCASSLMLYTEAFFGQGTRLTVV.